Listed here are 28 T cell receptor beta chains from one sample, sequenced in a study of blood T cell repertoires in COVID-19. The repertoire was sequenced with immunoSEQ multiplex PCR; TCRdb's copy has only in-frame clones and lacks some. The sample shows under 300,000 clones, around 87% of them seen only once. The sequenced sample consisted of peripheral blood. These receptors were obtained from a man aged 60 to 75 who had recovered from COVID-19.

In this sample, this clone turned up once. The chain combines TRBV6-5 with TRBJ1-2, with 7 bases identical to TRBD1. The length of the CDR3 is 14 residues. Unmatched junction bases numbered 13, after V lost 6 bases and J lost 9 bases. Germline V gene sequence: CDR1 MNHEY, CDR2 SVGAGI. The CDR3, as DNA: TGTGCCAGCAGCTTCCGACAGGGCCTGATCAGCTACACCTTC. Its protein is CASSFRQGLISYTF.

The chain combines TRBV27 with TRBJ2-7, with D possibly TRBD2 on 7 matching bases. Per germline, CDR1 MNHEY and CDR2 SMNVEV (reference sequence). The germline V and J ends were trimmed by 0 bases and 6 bases, with 15 bases remaining between them. CDR3 length equals 15 residues. The CDR3 nucleotides read TGTGCCAGCAGTTTATCGATTGGGGGGGCGAGCGAGCAGTACTTC. It translates to CASSLSIGGASEQYF.

This clone is a singleton in its sample. The rearrangement uses TRBV30 and TRBJ2-2, with 9 bases matching TRBD1. V trimming: 4 bases; J trimming: 4 bases; junction bases outside the gene matches: 7. CDR3 length: 15 amino acids. The germline CDR1 and CDR2 sequences are GTSNPN and SVGIG (reference sequence). CDR3 DNA sequence: TGTGCCTGGATTCCGGGACAGGGTCTCACCGGGGAGCTGTTTTTT. Amino acid sequence: CAWIPGQGLTGELFF.

V and J are TRBV10-3 and TRBJ1-2, with a weak D call TRBD1 (6 bases). The CDR3 has 12 amino acids. V was clipped by 11 bases and J by 4 bases, with 14 bases between them. Looked up from germline, CDR1 is ENHRY and CDR2 is SYGVKD. CDR3 loop: CAARGGGYGYTF. CDR3 nucleotides: TGTGCCGCCCGAGGGGGGGGCTATGGCTACACCTTC.

This chain uses TRBV11-2 with TRBJ2-3; 9 positions match TRBD2. J lost 4 bases, V lost 7 bases, and 3 bases had no gene match. CDR1 and CDR2 from the germline V gene are SGHAT and FQNNGV. CDR3 length: 13 residues. The CDR3 here is CASTLAGSDTQYF. As DNA, the CDR3 is TGTGCCAGCACCCTAGCGGGGTCAGATACGCAGTATTTT.

The chain recombines TRBV6-5 with TRBJ1-5, with 7 bases that match TRBD1. The CDR3 is 14 amino acids. Germline V gives CDR1 MNHEY, CDR2 SVGAGI. J gave up 5 bases and V 8 bases, and 9 bases lay outside the gene matches. CDR3 protein: CASFGDSFYQPQHF. In nucleotides, the CDR3 is TGTGCCAGCTTTGGGGACAGTTTCTATCAGCCCCAGCATTTT.

The rearrangement uses TRBV29-1 and TRBJ1-2; a possible D gene is TRBD1 (5 bases). The V and J ends lost 1 base and 2 bases respectively, with 8 bases between them. CDR1 and CDR2 from the germline V gene are SQVTM and ANQGSEA. The CDR3 loop spans 13 amino acids. This CDR3 reads CSVEGGSNYGYTF. CDR3 DNA: TGCAGCGTTGAAGGGGGCAGCAACTATGGCTACACCTTC.

The chain carries TRBV12-3 or TRBV12-4 and TRBJ2-2; D unclear. The CDR3 length is 13 residues. Trimming removed 3 bases at V and 6 bases at J, with 8 bases between. The DNA for the CDR3 is TGTGCCAGCAGTTTCCGAAGCGCCGGGGAGCTGTTTTTT. Its protein product is CASSFRSAGELFF.

The V call is TRBV10-3, the J call TRBJ2-5; 8 bases are shared with TRBD1. V shed 8 bases, J shed 0 bases, and the junction held 8 bases outside the gene matches. CDR1 is ENHRY, CDR2 SYGVKD, per germline. This CDR3 is built from 15 residues. In DNA form, the CDR3 reads TGTGCCATCCGCAAAGGACAGGGATACCAAGAGACCCAGTACTTC. Protein product: CAIRKGQGYQETQYF.

There are a few counts of this clone. The chain has TRBV5-1 and TRBJ2-7; TRBD1 agrees at 7 bases. V lost 4 bases and J lost 1; bases outside the gene matches: 8. The germline V gene encodes CDR1 SGHRS and CDR2 YFSETQ. The CDR3 has 15 residues. As DNA, the CDR3 is TGCGCCAGCAGCGCCTGGGACAGCGCATCCTACGAGCAGTACTTC. As protein: CASSAWDSASYEQYF.

The chain carries TRBV4-2 and TRBJ2-2; tentatively, D is TRBD2 (5 bases). V was clipped by 6 bases and J by 0 bases, with 20 bases between them. CDR1 is LGHNA, CDR2 YNFKEQ, per germline. This CDR3 region has 18 residues. The CDR3 is CASRRVLEAEANTGELFF. DNA for the CDR3: TGTGCCAGCAGACGAGTACTAGAAGCGGAAGCGAACACCGGGGAGCTGTTTTTT.

This clone was detected only once. The chain links TRBV6-6 to TRBJ1-5; 9 bases are a match to TRBD1. V dropped 6 bases and J dropped 2; count of bases not matched to a gene: 8. This CDR3 region has 16 residues. The germline V gene has CDR1 MNHNY and CDR2 SVGAGI (reference sequence). Written as DNA, the CDR3 is TGTGCCAGCAGCCACCACCGGGACAGGGGCAATCAGCCCCAGCATTTT. Amino acid sequence: CASSHHRDRGNQPQHF.

The CDR3 is CASSVQGWEQYF. In nucleotides, the CDR3 is TGTGCCAGCAGTGTTCAGGGTTGGGAGCAGTACTTC. The rearrangement uses TRBV2 and TRBJ2-7; the D gene is possibly TRBD1 (5 bases). Deletions cut 4 bases from V and 7 bases from J, with 11 bases between. This CDR3 has 12 amino acids. Germline lookup yields CDR1 SNHLY and CDR2 FYNNEI.

This chain uses TRBV19 with TRBJ1-5, with 10 bases that match TRBD1. Trimming at V came to 4 bases and at J to 6 bases, leaving 6 bases not matched to a gene. The CDR3 is made up of 15 amino acids. Germline values: CDR1 LNHDA, CDR2 SQIVND (reference sequence). CDR3 sequence reads: CASSKARQGAQPQHF. DNA of the CDR3: TGTGCCAGTAGTAAGGCCAGACAGGGGGCTCAGCCCCAGCATTTT.

This sequence joins TRBV29-1 and TRBJ2-6; 9 bases fit TRBD1. The CDR3 runs 19 residues. Trimming took 0 bases from V and 0 from J; bases not matched to a gene: 9. Germline lookup yields CDR1 SQVTM and CDR2 ANQGSEA. This CDR3 reads CSVEDIRGTGPSGANVLTF. The DNA for the CDR3 is TGCAGCGTTGAAGATATCCGGGGGACAGGGCCCTCTGGGGCCAACGTCCTGACTTTC.

The chain combines TRBV2 with TRBJ1-3; D is unclear. The germline V and J ends were trimmed by 0 bases and 0 bases, with 9 bases remaining between them. This CDR3 is 16 amino acids long. Per the germline V gene, CDR1 is SNHLY and CDR2 is FYNNEI. As DNA, the CDR3 is TGTGCCAGCAGTGAAGCGGTCAGACTCTCTGGAAACACCATATATTTT. Protein sequence: CASSEAVRLSGNTIYF.

The chain joins TRBV4-1 to TRBJ2-3; 8 bases map to TRBD1. Germline assignment: CDR1 MGHRA and CDR2 YSYEKL. The CDR3 consists of 15 residues. With 1 base clipped from V and 7 bases from J, the junction kept 7 bases outside the gene matches. CDR3 in amino acids: CASSQGTGSFYTQYF. Written as DNA, the CDR3 is TGCGCCAGCAGCCAAGGGACAGGGTCCTTCTATACGCAGTATTTT.

The chain links TRBV7-9 to TRBJ1-2; a possible D gene is TRBD1 (6 bases). Germline CDR1 is SEHNR and CDR2 is FQNEAQ (reference sequence). The CDR3 is 14 amino acids. V gave up 8 bases and J gave up 2 bases, with 15 bases separating them. The CDR3 coding sequence is TGTGCCAGCGGCAATACAGGGAAGAACTATGGCTACACCTTC. Its protein product is CASGNTGKNYGYTF.

The V call is TRBV28, the J call TRBJ1-1, with D possibly TRBD1 on 5 matching bases. The V gene lost 2 bases and the J gene lost 6 bases, with 16 bases spanning the gap. The germline CDR1 and CDR2 sequences are MDHEN and SYDVKM. This CDR3 contains 15 residues. The CDR3 region is CASSLSGAVKAEAFF. CDR3 sequence (DNA): TGTGCCAGCAGTTTAAGCGGGGCGGTAAAAGCTGAAGCTTTCTTT.

V and J are TRBV19 and TRBJ2-3; the D gene is possibly TRBD2 (7 bases). V was pared by 5 bases and J by 5 bases, with 26 bases between. The CDR3 sequence is 18 residues long. From germline, CDR1 is LNHDA and CDR2 SQIVND (reference sequence). CDR3 coding DNA: TGTGCCAGTAGTGATACATTAGGAGGCGGGGGCGAGAGAGATACGCAGTATTTT. Its translation: CASSDTLGGGGERDTQYF.

The genes are TRBV6-4 and TRBJ1-2; maybe TRBD1 (5 bases). V dropped 4 bases and J dropped 1 base, with 10 bases sitting between them. This CDR3 contains 14 residues. The germline V gene encodes CDR1 MRHNA and CDR2 SNTAGT. The CDR3 nucleotides are TGTGCCAGCAGTGGGAGGGGCATTAACTATGGCTACACCTTC. It translates to CASSGRGINYGYTF.

This clone has just one count. The chain links TRBV2 to TRBJ1-1; no reliable D call. Germline assignment: CDR1 SNHLY and CDR2 FYNNEI. Trimming pared 5 bases from V and 1 base from J, leaving 11 bases between. This CDR3 region has 14 residues. This CDR3 is CASSSIRKNTEAFF. CDR3 DNA: TGTGCCAGCAGTAGCATACGTAAGAACACTGAAGCTTTCTTT.

The rearrangement links TRBV19 to TRBJ1-5; D not certain. The CDR3 length is 13 residues. V lost 5 bases, J lost 5 bases, and 10 bases lay in between. CDR1 and CDR2 (germline): LNHDA, SQIVND (reference sequence). CDR3 amino acids: CASSLKTHQPQHF. DNA for the CDR3: TGTGCCAGTAGTCTGAAAACTCATCAGCCCCAGCATTTT.

This chain links TRBV5-1 with TRBJ2-3; TRBD2 matches 15 bases. CDR3 length equals 17 residues. Germline V gives CDR1 SGHRS, CDR2 YFSETQ. V gave up 2 bases and J gave up 6 bases; unmatched junction bases: 7. This CDR3 is CASSFGTSGGPLDTQYF. The DNA of the CDR3 is TGCGCCAGCAGCTTTGGGACTAGCGGGGGGCCACTCGATACGCAGTATTTT.

This clone appeared a few times. CDR3 sequence: CASTNQGIQPQHF. DNA of the CDR3: TGTGCCAGCACTAATCAGGGGATTCAGCCCCAGCATTTT. The V and J genes are TRBV28 and TRBJ1-5, with D perhaps matching TRBD1 (6 bases). This CDR3 region has 13 residues. From germline, CDR1 is MDHEN and CDR2 SYDVKM. Trimming shortened V by 7 bases and J by 6 bases, and 13 bases separated the two germline ends.

This clone was seen once. The V and J genes are TRBV6-5 and TRBJ2-2, with D possibly TRBD2 on 6 matching bases. V dropped 6 bases and J dropped 7 bases, with 9 bases sitting between them. The CDR3 consists of 12 residues. The germline gives CDR1 MNHEY, CDR2 SVGAGI. This chain's CDR3 is CASREGRGELFF. The CDR3 DNA reads TGTGCCAGCAGGGAGGGACGCGGGGAGCTGTTTTTT.

The chain uses TRBV5-4 and TRBJ2-7; 8 positions agree with TRBD1. The CDR3 loop spans 14 amino acids. CDR1 SGHNT and CDR2 YYREEE come from the germline V gene (reference sequence). V lost 3 bases, J lost 4 bases, and 6 bases stayed unmatched. CDR3 loop: CASSSTGVEYEQYF. The DNA for the CDR3 is TGTGCCAGCAGCTCGACAGGGGTTGAGTACGAGCAGTACTTC.

Worth noting for this clone: The junction differs from germline at one of its ends, possibly a read error. The V and J genes are TRBV6-5 and TRBJ1-1, with a possible D match to TRBD1 (5 bases). CDR3 length equals 14 residues. CDR1 and CDR2 from the germline V gene are MNHEY and SVGAGI. Here the CDR3 reads CASRPQGSSFLGGF. As DNA, the CDR3 is TGTGCCAGCAGACCCCAGGGTTCTTCTTTTCTTGGCGGATTT.